The 19 T cell receptor beta chains below come from one sample, sequenced in a study of blood T cell repertoires in COVID-19. Measured with immunoSEQ multiplex PCR; TCRdb has only the in-frame clones, and not every one. The sample records under 140,000 clones, approximately 79% being singletons. Sequencing was carried out using peripheral blood. These receptors were taken from a woman of 80 years or more with active or convalescent COVID-19.

This sequence joins TRBV5-1 and TRBJ1-1; D call uncertain. There are 14 residues in the CDR3. From germline, CDR1 is SGHRS and CDR2 YFSETQ. V was clipped by 3 bases and J by 1 base, with 10 bases between them. CDR3 protein: CASSSGIQNTEAFF. The DNA of the CDR3 is TGCGCCAGCAGCTCGGGGATTCAGAACACTGAAGCTTTCTTT.

The rearrangement joins TRBV28 to TRBJ2-2, with 9 bases lining up with TRBD2. The V gene's germline CDR1 is MDHEN and CDR2 SYDVKM. This CDR3 spans 17 amino acids. After removal of 5 bases from V and 1 base from J, the junction contained 8 bases not matched to a gene. The DNA of the CDR3 is TGTGCCAGCAGTGGACGACTAGCGGAGCTGAACACCGGGGAGCTGTTTTTT. It is translated as CASSGRLAELNTGELFF. The full variable domain, its missing parts supplied by reference TRBV28 and TRBJ2-2, is DVKVTQSSRYLVKRTGEKVFLECVQDMDHENMFWYRQDPGLGLRLIYFSYDVKMKEKGDIPEGYSVSREKKERFSLILESASTNQTSMYLCASSGRLAELNTGELFFGEGSRLTVL.

The sample holds one count of this clone. The J gene is TRBJ1-5, the V gene TRBV2; D is undetermined. There are 15 residues in the CDR3. Germline V gene sequence: CDR1 SNHLY, CDR2 FYNNEI. The V end lost 3 bases, the J end lost 7 bases, and 16 bases lay between the germline ends. The CDR3 here is CASSESAGSRQPQHF. In nucleotides, the CDR3 is TGTGCCAGCAGTGAGTCGGCGGGGTCCCGACAGCCCCAGCATTTT.

This chain uses TRBV5-1 with TRBJ1-1; 7 nucleotides match TRBD1. The ends lost 2 bases at V and 1 base at J; junction bases unmatched: 2. Germline V gene lookup returns CDR1 SGHRS and CDR2 YFSETQ. CDR3 length: 14 amino acids. The CDR3 spells CASSFTGENTEAFF. CDR3 sequence (DNA): TGCGCCAGCAGCTTTACAGGGGAGAACACTGAAGCTTTCTTT. Drawing the rest from reference TRBV5-1 and TRBJ1-1, the complete variable domain is KAGVTQTPRYLIKTRGQQVTLSCSPISGHRSVSWYQQTPGQGLQFLFEYFSETQRNKGNFPGRFSGRQFSNSRSEMNVSTLELGDSALYLCASSFTGENTEAFFGQGTRLTVV.

The chain joins TRBV10-3 to TRBJ1-1, with D tentatively TRBD1 (5 bases). Trimming shortened V by 8 bases and J by 2 bases, and 9 bases separated the two germline ends. Per germline, CDR1 ENHRY and CDR2 SYGVKD. This CDR3 has 12 residues. The CDR3 loop is CAIEGHNTEAFF. CDR3 DNA: TGTGCCATCGAAGGACATAACACTGAAGCTTTCTTT.

The J gene is TRBJ1-5, the V gene TRBV10-3; D call uncertain. The V and J ends lost 0 bases and 3 bases respectively, with 18 bases between them. The germline CDR1 and CDR2 sequences are ENHRY and SYGVKD. The CDR3 loop spans 18 amino acids. CDR3 sequence (DNA): TGTGCCATCAGTGAGTCTCTGGCTGGTCTAGGAATCAATCAGCCCCAGCATTTT. This codes for CAISESLAGLGINQPQHF.

This clone was counted a single time. The chain uses TRBV21-1 and TRBJ2-5; TRBD2, as called in the table, went unchecked against the DNA. TRBV21-1 is reported as a pseudogene. CDR3 length: 20 amino acids. CDR3 nucleotides: TGTGCCAGCAGCAAAGAAGGTCGAGCGGGAGTTGGGGGTAGCCAAGAGACCCAGTACTTC. Amino acids: CASSKEGRAGVGGSQETQYF.

The rearrangement uses TRBV5-4 and TRBJ2-7; 13 bases fit TRBD2. V trimming: 2 bases; J trimming: 4 bases; junction bases outside the gene matches: 3. Germline V gives CDR1 SGHNT, CDR2 YYREEE (reference sequence). The CDR3 consists of 15 residues. CDR3 sequence: CASSFGTSGIYEQYF. CDR3 DNA: TGTGCCAGCAGCTTCGGGACTAGCGGGATTTACGAGCAGTACTTC.

The CDR3 loop is CASSQSRGGGYTEAFF. The DNA of the CDR3 is TGTGCCAGCAGCCAGTCCCGAGGCGGGGGGTACACTGAAGCTTTCTTT. The chain recombines TRBV3-1 (or the pseudogene TRBV3-2) with TRBJ1-1; D possibly corresponds to TRBD1 (5 bases). From germline, CDR1 is LGHDT and CDR2 YNNKEL (reference sequence). V gave up 3 bases and J gave up 3 bases, with 17 bases separating them. This CDR3 has 16 amino acids.

The rearrangement uses TRBV24-1 and TRBJ2-5; TRBD2 matches 14 bases. The CDR3 loop spans 17 amino acids. V shed 4 bases and J 4 bases; nucleotides not matched to a gene: 7. CDR1 KGHDR and CDR2 SFDVKD come from the germline V gene. The DNA of the CDR3 is TGTGCCACCAGTGACCTACTCGGGACTAGCGGGAGAGAGACCCAGTACTTC. Protein: CATSDLLGTSGRETQYF.

The chain employs TRBV11-1 and TRBJ2-2; TRBD2 matches at 9 bases. The CDR3 is 17 amino acids. The trim removed 0 bases at V and 4 bases at J, leaving 6 bases unmatched. Per germline, CDR1 SGHAT and CDR2 FQDESV (reference sequence). This chain's CDR3 is CASSLAIGLAFTGELFF. The CDR3 DNA follows: TGTGCCAGCAGCTTAGCCATCGGACTAGCGTTCACCGGGGAGCTGTTTTTT.

The chain combines TRBV18 with TRBJ2-3; D is uncertain. Germline-derived CDR1 and CDR2 are KGHSH and LQKENI. The CDR3 is 14 amino acids. The V gene lost 3 bases and the J gene lost 2 bases, with 9 bases spanning the gap. The CDR3 nucleotides are TGTGCCAGCTCACCTTACGGGTCCACAGATACGCAGTATTTT. Its translation: CASSPYGSTDTQYF.

This clone occurred once. The CDR3: CASSQDPTEYGYTF. The CDR3 DNA reads TGCGCCAGCAGCCAAGATCCGACGGAGTATGGCTACACCTTC. The chain has TRBV4-3 and TRBJ1-2; D uncertain. V dropped 0 bases and J dropped 5 bases, with 10 bases sitting between them. Per the germline V gene, CDR1 is LGHNA and CDR2 is YSLEER. There are 14 residues in the CDR3.

The gene calls are TRBV15 and TRBJ1-3; D possibly corresponds to TRBD1 (5 bases). CDR1 and CDR2 from the germline V gene are LNHNV and YYDKDF (reference sequence). The length of the CDR3 is 16 residues. V was cut by 1 base and J by 2 bases, with 12 bases left in between. The CDR3 is CATSRAPTAAGNTIYF. In DNA form, the CDR3 reads TGTGCCACCAGCAGAGCTCCGACAGCAGCTGGAAACACCATATATTTT.

The CDR3 spells CATRARLAGGRTGELFF. DNA of the CDR3: TGTGCCACCAGGGCCAGACTAGCGGGAGGTCGGACCGGGGAGCTGTTTTTT. The chain recombines TRBV15 with TRBJ2-2; 13 bases are a match to TRBD2. Trimming removed 6 bases from V and 5 bases from J; junction bases left unmatched: 9. The CDR3 contains 17 residues. Per the germline V gene, CDR1 is LNHNV and CDR2 is YYDKDF (reference sequence).

The chain uses TRBV5-6 and TRBJ2-2; D perhaps matches TRBD2 (6 bases). The CDR3 has 18 residues. V lost 2 bases and J lost 1, with 18 bases in between. Germline V gene sequence: CDR1 SGHDT, CDR2 YYEEEE. Here the CDR3 reads CASSLRGVWRENTGELFF. CDR3 nucleotide sequence: TGTGCCAGCAGCTTACGAGGGGTGTGGCGGGAGAACACCGGGGAGCTGTTTTTT. Together with reference TRBV5-6 and TRBJ2-2, the CDR3 gives the full variable domain: DAGVTQSPTHLIKTRGQQVTLRCSPKSGHDTVSWYQQALGQGPQFIFQYYEEEERQRGNFPDRFSGHQFPNYSSELNVNALLLGDSALYLCASSLRGVWRENTGELFFGEGSRLTVL.

The rearrangement links TRBV27 to TRBJ1-1, with D tentatively TRBD1 (5 bases). Germline V lookup: CDR1 MNHEY, CDR2 SMNVEV (reference sequence). The CDR3 runs 14 residues. Trimming removed 2 bases from V and 3 bases from J, with 10 bases in between. The CDR3 nucleotides read TGTGCCAGCAGTTTAGGGGGGGTGGACACTGAAGCTTTCTTT. It yields the protein CASSLGGVDTEAFF.

The V gene is TRBV27, the J gene TRBJ2-1; 8 bases are shared with TRBD2. The ends lost 7 bases at V and 7 bases at J; junction bases unmatched: 6. Germline values: CDR1 MNHEY, CDR2 SMNVEV (reference sequence). The CDR3 is made up of 13 amino acids. The CDR3 loop is CASKPSGSNEQFF. CDR3 bases: TGTGCCAGCAAGCCCAGCGGGAGTAATGAGCAGTTCTTC.

This clone was detected only once. The chain uses TRBV27 and TRBJ2-1; tentatively, D is TRBD1 (6 bases). Germline CDR1 is MNHEY and CDR2 is SMNVEV (reference sequence). Trimming stripped 5 bases from V and 12 bases from J, with 20 bases between. The CDR3 contains 14 residues. The CDR3 DNA sequence: TGTGCCAGCAGTCCCCAAAGGACAGACACAATGCAGTTCTTC. Protein product: CASSPQRTDTMQFF.